This T cell receptor beta chain stems from a study of pediatric ulcerative colitis. This clone was recorded a few times. Profiling relied on immunoSEQ multiplex PCR, and the TCRdb table lists in-frame clones only, not all of them. The table has under 70,000 clones, around 87% seen once. V lost 0 bases to trimming and J lost 4 bases, with 15 bases between them. The length of the CDR3 is 15 residues. From germline, CDR1 is SQVTM and CDR2 ANQGSEA. The clonotype originates from a boy aged 10-17 years who was a control in a study of pediatric ulcerative colitis. The V and J genes are TRBV29-1 and TRBJ1-2; no clear D gene. The sample taken for sequencing was blood. Here the CDR3 DNA reads TGCAGCGTTGAAGATCGAGAGGCCCCACCCTATGGCTACACCTTC. It is translated as CSVEDREAPPYGYTF. Full variable domain (rest looked up from reference TRBV29-1 and TRBJ1-2): SAVISQKPSRDICQRGTSLTIQCQVDSQVTMMFWYRQQPGQSLTLIATANQGSEATYESGFVIDKFPISRPNLTFSTLTVSNMSPEDSSIYLCSVEDREAPPYGYTFGSGTRLTVV.